This T cell receptor beta chain appears in the sequencing data of a study of T cell changes during pregnancy in multiple sclerosis. CDR3 length: 14 residues. Looked up from germline, CDR1 is SGHRS and CDR2 is YFSETQ. V lost 0 bases, J lost 3 bases, and 10 bases lay in between. The assay was immunoSEQ multiplex PCR, and TCRdb's table has in-frame clones only and misses some. The sample records tens of thousands of clones, just over 90% being singletons. The sequence was obtained from a female donor with multiple sclerosis, enrolled in a pregnancy study. The source material was CD4+ T cells from peripheral blood mononuclear cells, sampled after pregnancy. The V call is TRBV5-1, the J call TRBJ2-7; D uncertain. The CDR3 sequence: CASSLAPQDYEQYF. The CDR3 DNA reads TGCGCCAGCAGCTTGGCCCCCCAGGACTACGAGCAGTACTTC.